These T cell receptor beta chains were read from a single sample in a study of response to subunit inactivated influenza vaccine. MiXCR, applied by TCRdb to the RT-PCR reads, yields one record per CDR3 protein. This sample yields about 570,000 distinct CDR3 sequences, of which approximately 10% are seen a single time; 10% to 13% belongs to the top ten. The sequencing here drew on PBMCs from blood, taken on the day of vaccination. All receptors derive from a man over 45 who received an inactivated influenza vaccine. The CDR3 runs from the conserved cysteine through the conserved F or W. The D gene is left open where the match is weak. Where a row states a size, it is once, few, many or the class of an expanded clone; other rows omit it.

D	V	size	J	DNA	CDR3
NA	TRBV7-2	NA	TRBJ1-5	TGTGCCAGCAGCCAAAGGGCGGGAAATCAGCCCCAGCATTTT	CASSQRAGNQPQHF
NA	TRBV6-1	NA	TRBJ2-5	TGTGCCAGCAGAGACGGACTGTTCATTTCAGAGACCCAGTACTTC	CASRDGLFISETQYF
TRBD2	TRBV7-9	few	TRBJ2-1	TGTGCCAGCAGCTTCACGACTAGCTTCGATGAGCAGTTCTTC	CASSFTTSFDEQFF
TRBD1	TRBV20-1	few	TRBJ1-1	TGCAGTGCTAGAAAGGGGGCAGGGAACACTGAAGCTTTCTTT	CSARKGAGNTEAFF
NA	TRBV20-1	NA	TRBJ1-1	TGCAGTGCTAGTTCCAGGGGTAACACTGAAGCTTTCTTT	CSASSRGNTEAFF
TRBD1	TRBV7-7	NA	TRBJ2-2	TGTGCCAGCAGCAAAGACAGGGGCACCGGGGAGCTGTTTTTT	CASSKDRGTGELFF
TRBD1	TRBV7-9	few	TRBJ1-2	TGTGCCAGCAGCAGACAACAGGGGGGCTACACCTTC	CASSRQQGGYTF
TRBD1	TRBV12-3/TRBV12-4	few	TRBJ2-1	TGTGCCAGCAGATCCGGGACAGGGCACTACAATGAGCAGTTCTTC	CASRSGTGHYNEQFF
NA	TRBV20-1	NA	TRBJ1-6	TGCAGTGCTAGGGCCGAAGATTCCTATAATTCACCCCTCCACTTT	CSARAEDSYNSPLHF
NA	TRBV9	many	TRBJ2-7	TGTGCCAGCAGTTTAGGGACGGAGACCTACGAGCAGTACTTC	CASSLGTETYEQYF
NA	TRBV12-3/TRBV12-4	NA	TRBJ1-2	TGTGCCAGCAGTTTGGGGAGGGGAGCTAACTATGGCTACACCTTC	CASSLGRGANYGYTF
TRBD1	TRBV5-1	many	TRBJ2-5	TGTGCCAGCAGCCTTGGGACAGAAGAGACCCAGTACTTC	CASSLGTEETQYF
TRBD1	TRBV12-3/TRBV12-4	few	TRBJ2-3	TGTGCCAGCAGTTTACAGGGACAGGTGATCACAGATACGCAGTATTTT	CASSLQGQVITDTQYF
TRBD1	TRBV14	few	TRBJ2-7	TGTGCCAGCAGCCAAGGGACAGGACGCTACGAGCAGTACTTC	CASSQGTGRYEQYF
NA	TRBV27	few	TRBJ2-1	TGTGCCAGCAGCGGGTCTCGCGTTAGCTCCTACAATGAGCAGTTCTTC	CASSGSRVSSYNEQFF
NA	TRBV5-6	few	TRBJ2-7	TGTGCCAGCAGCTTGCGCAGGGGTCGCAACGAGCAGTACTTC	CASSLRRGRNEQYF
TRBD2	TRBV15	NA	TRBJ2-2	TGTGCCACCAGCAGGGACCCACAGCGGGAGGGCCCCGGGGAGCTGTTTTTT	CATSRDPQREGPGELFF
TRBD1	TRBV28	few	TRBJ2-1	TGTGCCAGCGGGACAGGGGGCCCCTACAATGAGCAGTTCTTC	CASGTGGPYNEQFF
NA	TRBV5-1	NA	TRBJ1-1	TGCGCCAGCAGCTTGGGCTCTGATCTGGAAGCTTTCTTT	CASSLGSDLEAFF
NA	TRBV9	NA	TRBJ1-2	TGTGCCAGCAGCGTTCCGGGACAAGAGGGCTATCGCTTC	CASSVPGQEGYRF
TRBD2	TRBV12-3/TRBV12-4	few	TRBJ2-1	TGTGCCAGCAGGTCCCGGACTAGCGGGGTGTACAATGAGCAGTTCTTC	CASRSRTSGVYNEQFF
NA	TRBV7-7	few	TRBJ2-3	TGTGCCAGCAGCTTGGGCACAGGGAGAGGATCAGATACGCAGTATTTT	CASSLGTGRGSDTQYF
NA	TRBV29-1	many	TRBJ2-5	TGCAGCGTTGAATTGGACTGGCTTATCGAGACCCAGTACTTC	CSVELDWLIETQYF
TRBD2	TRBV3-1	NA	TRBJ2-5	TGTGCCAGCGGGGGAGGGGTACAAGAGACCCAGTACTTC	CASGGGVQETQYF
NA	TRBV6-2/TRBV6-3	NA	TRBJ1-5	TGTGCCAGCAGTTACGCCACCCTCCTATATTCAGGCAATCAGCCCCAGCATTTT	CASSYATLLYSGNQPQHF
NA	TRBV12-3/TRBV12-4	NA	TRBJ2-2	TGTGCCAGCACCCCGTTTAGCCCCTCGAACACCGGGGAGCTGTTTTTT	CASTPFSPSNTGELFF
NA	TRBV27	few	TRBJ2-7	TGTGCCAGCAGTTTATCCGGCCGACGGACCTACGAGCAGTACTTC	CASSLSGRRTYEQYF
NA	TRBV6-5	NA	TRBJ2-7	TGTGCCAGCAGTTTGACCCAGGGACCCTACGAGCAGTACTTC	CASSLTQGPYEQYF
TRBD2	TRBV5-1	NA	TRBJ2-3	TGCGCCAGCAGCTTGAGCCTAGCGGGAGCAACCGATACGCAGTATTTT	CASSLSLAGATDTQYF
TRBD2	TRBV5-6	many	TRBJ2-1	TGTGCCAGCAGCTTTTGGACTAGCGGGAGGGCGAATGAGCAGTTCTTC	CASSFWTSGRANEQFF
NA	TRBV9	few	TRBJ2-5	TGTGCCAGCAGCGGGAATTCGGAGGCCCAGTACTTC	CASSGNSEAQYF
TRBD2	TRBV29-1	many	TRBJ2-3	TGCAGCGTTGAAGACCCCAGGAGCGGGAGGGCCGTTGATACGCAGTATTTT	CSVEDPRSGRAVDTQYF
TRBD2	TRBV2	many	TRBJ2-7	TGTGCCAGCAGTGGAGGGACTAGAGTAAACGAGCAGTACTTC	CASSGGTRVNEQYF
TRBD2	TRBV10-3	few	TRBJ2-5	TGTGCCATCAGTGAGTCTAGGGTGGAGACTAGCGACCAAGAGACCCAGTACTTC	CAISESRVETSDQETQYF
NA	TRBV7-9	NA	TRBJ2-6	TGTGCCAGCAGCTTACCCGCTGGGGCCAACGTCCTGACTTTC	CASSLPAGANVLTF
TRBD1	TRBV2	few	TRBJ2-5	TGTGCCAGCAGGGACAGGGGGTCAGAGACCCAGTACTTC	CASRDRGSETQYF
TRBD2	TRBV6-5	few	TRBJ2-3	TGTGCCAGCAGTTACCTTTTTCCTAGCGGGATGACAGATACGCAGTATTTT	CASSYLFPSGMTDTQYF
NA	TRBV11-2	NA	TRBJ2-3	TGTGCCAGCAGCGTCTCGTTGGTGGGGACTGATACGCAGTATTTT	CASSVSLVGTDTQYF
NA	TRBV4-3	NA	TRBJ1-3	TGCGCCAGCAGCCAGGCTACCCAGGGACTGACCTCTGGAAACACCATATATTTT	CASSQATQGLTSGNTIYF
NA	TRBV29-1	many	TRBJ1-5	TGCAGCGTTCAACTCGGGGGAAATCAGCCCCAGCATTTT	CSVQLGGNQPQHF
NA	TRBV18	NA	TRBJ1-1	TGTGCCAGCTCACCACCGTCTAGGACGGCGAACACTGAAGCTTTCTTT	CASSPPSRTANTEAFF
NA	TRBV18	NA	TRBJ2-5	TGTGCCAGCTCAAGAGGGTATGAGACCCAGTACTTC	CASSRGYETQYF
NA	TRBV29-1	many	TRBJ1-3	TGCAGCGTTGACGGGGGCGCATCAGGAAACACCATATATTTT	CSVDGGASGNTIYF
NA	TRBV7-9	many	TRBJ2-6	TGTGCCAGCAGCTTATTCGGTGCTGGGGCCAACGTCCTGACTTTC	CASSLFGAGANVLTF
NA	TRBV10-2	NA	TRBJ2-1	TGCGCCAGCAGTGACCCGGGGGCGGTGGCTGAGCAGTTCTTC	CASSDPGAVAEQFF
NA	TRBV6-2/TRBV6-3	few	TRBJ2-7	TGTGCCAGCAGCAACCCATTACGGGGCCCGACCGAGCAGTACTTC	CASSNPLRGPTEQYF
TRBD2	TRBV12-3/TRBV12-4	few	TRBJ2-1	TGTGCCAGCACCGGACTAGCGGGGGACTTGAATGAGCAGTTCTTC	CASTGLAGDLNEQFF